A single TCR beta chain is shown here with its context. Its antigen is undetermined. PCR amplification relied on 60 Vbeta primers (plus 13 Jbeta primers). Some clones are missing from TCRdb's copy, which holds only in-frame ones; the method was immunoSEQ multiplex PCR. The sample contains hundreds of thousands of clones, about three quarters of which appear only once. Deletions cut 2 bases from V and 5 bases from J, with 9 bases between. Germline CDR1 and CDR2: SGHVS and FNYEAQ. The CDR3 runs to 13 residues. The entry originates in a study of cytomegalovirus exposure and HLA in healthy donors. The study's findings and limits: Apart from CMV serostatus, no immune exposure information was available. Published work reported that the classifier diagnosed cytomegalovirus status with high specificity and sensitivity. One cluster of highly shared sequence variants probably arose as a sequencing artifact.

The rearrangement joins TRBV7-6 to TRBJ1-1; TRBD1 might be the D (5 bases). Sequences were obtained from PBMCs. This sequence originates from a woman aged 55-69 years in good health and CMV-seropositive. The CDR3 DNA reads as TGTGCCAGCAGCTTAAGGGGCTGGACTGAAGCTTTCTTT. This codes for CASSLRGWTEAFF. Filled out from reference TRBV7-6 and TRBJ1-1, the complete variable domain reads GAGVSQSPRYKVTKRGQDVALRCDPISGHVSLYWYRQALGQGPEFLTYFNYEAQQDKSGLPNDRFSAERPEGSISTLTIQRTEQRDSAMYRCASSLRGWTEAFFGQGTRLTVV.